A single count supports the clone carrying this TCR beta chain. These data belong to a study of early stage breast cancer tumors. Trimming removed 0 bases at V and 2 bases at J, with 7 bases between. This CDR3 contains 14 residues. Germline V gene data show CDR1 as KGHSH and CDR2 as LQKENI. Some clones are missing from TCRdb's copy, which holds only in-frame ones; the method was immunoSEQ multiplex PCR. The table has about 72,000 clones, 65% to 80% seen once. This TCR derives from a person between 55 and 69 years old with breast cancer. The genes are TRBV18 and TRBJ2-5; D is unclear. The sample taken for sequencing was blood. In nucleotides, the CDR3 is TGTGCCAGCTCACCACCTACCGGGCAAGAGACCCAGTACTTC. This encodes CASSPPTGQETQYF.